These T cell receptor beta chains were read from a single sample in a study of T cell responses to AZD1222 COVID-19 vaccine. The protocol was immunoSEQ multiplex PCR, while the TCRdb copy is restricted to in-frame clones and leaves out a portion. Among about 94,000 clones listed, roughly 90% were seen once. Specimen: peripheral blood, collected 28 days after the second AZD1222 dose. The source is an adult who received the AZD1222 COVID-19 vaccine. Both conserved end residues are part of each CDR3. D genes are given only for firm matches.

cdr3_nt	cdr3_aa	v_call	j_call	d_call
TGTGCCAGCAGCCCCCAAGGCCCCCCATCCTACGAGCAGTACTTC	CASSPQGPPSYEQYF	TRBV9	TRBJ2-7	NA
TGTGCCAGCAGCTCAGGGACAGCCAACTCTGGAAACACCATATATTTT	CASSSGTANSGNTIYF	TRBV9	TRBJ1-3	TRBD1
TGTGCCTGGAGTGAAGGACAGGGGGCGAATGAAGCTTTCTTT	CAWSEGQGANEAFF	TRBV30	TRBJ1-1	TRBD1
TGTGCCATCCTGCCTATAATGAACACTGAAGCTTTCTTT	CAILPIMNTEAFF	TRBV11-3	TRBJ1-1	NA
TGTGCCAGCAGCTTAGGGGCAGGCAGAGAGACCCAGTACTTC	CASSLGAGRETQYF	TRBV7-2	TRBJ2-5	NA
TGTGCCAGTACCCTTCCGGGACAGGGTTACACCGGGGAGCTGTTTTTT	CASTLPGQGYTGELFF	TRBV19	TRBJ2-2	TRBD1
TGCGCCAGCAGCCAAGGTATAGGGAACTACGAGCAGTACTTC	CASSQGIGNYEQYF	TRBV4-1	TRBJ2-7	NA
TGTGCCAGCAGCCCAGGGGAGCGGACAGGGGGTTTATACGAGCAGTACTTC	CASSPGERTGGLYEQYF	TRBV7-8	TRBJ2-7	TRBD1
TGCGCCAGCAGTCGATTTCAGGGGGCCGCTGAAGCTTTCTTT	CASSRFQGAAEAFF	TRBV5-1	TRBJ1-1	TRBD1
TGCAGCGGTTCCGGACAGGGGGCCTACGAGCAGTACTTC	CSGSGQGAYEQYF	TRBV29-1	TRBJ2-7	TRBD1